One T cell receptor beta chain is described in this entry. Clones were sequenced by immunoSEQ multiplex PCR, and TCRdb holds only the in-frame ones, with some missing. The repertoire holds around 20,000 clones, about 90% seen once, with 7% to 9% in the top ten. These data are taken from a study of blood T cell repertoires in COVID-19. The TCR comes from a man between 65 and 85 years old with active COVID-19. Material for sequencing was peripheral blood.

The CDR3 DNA reads TGCGCCAGCAGCCAACCGGGACAGGGAGTCGGAGAAAAACTGTTTTTT. Its translation is CASSQPGQGVGEKLFF. The rearrangement uses TRBV4-1 and TRBJ1-4; 9 bases map to TRBD1. The CDR3 loop spans 16 amino acids. V lost 2 bases, J lost 8 bases, and 9 bases stayed unmatched. The germline CDR1 and CDR2 sequences are MGHRA and YSYEKL.